Each of the 9 T cell receptor beta chains below was sequenced from the same sample in a study of CXCR3-negative and CXCR3-positive naive CD8 T cells. Study-level results: CXCR3-positive naive cells had more hydrophobic TRB CDR3s than CXCR3-negative naive cells.

5' RACE that incorporated UMI labels was used to prepare the TRB cDNA libraries. TCRdb reprocessed the 5' RACE reads and keeps a single row for each CDR3 protein, giving no DNA. This listing includes about 89,000 distinct CDR3 sequences. Antigens of these TCRs are unknown. Sequencing was carried out using naive CXCR3+ CD8+ T cells from blood. Subset of the sample: CD45RO-CCR7+CD27+CD95- naive CD8+ T cells expressing CXCR3 (TNR3+). These receptors all come from a human donor in good health. Some clones in this sample may be carry-over from other donors' samples.

The chain joins TRBV20-1 to TRBJ2-3; TCRdb calls TRBD2, which cannot be checked without DNA. The CDR3 totals 16 residues. CDR1 and CDR2 (germline): DFQATT, SNEGSKA (reference sequence). Here the CDR3 reads CSARDPPLAALDTQYF.

V usage is TRBV18 and J usage is TRBJ2-3. This CDR3 has 16 residues. CDR1 KGHSH and CDR2 LQKENI come from the germline V gene. The CDR3 spells CASSPSMGLDTDTQYF. Drawing the rest from reference TRBV18 and TRBJ2-3, the complete variable domain is NAGVMQNPRHLVRRRGQEARLRCSPMKGHSHVYWYRQLPEEGLKFMVYLQKENIIDESGMPKERFSAEFPKEGPSILRIQQVVRGDSAAYFCASSPSMGLDTDTQYFGPGTRLTVL.

The rearrangement links TRBV9 to TRBJ2-1; TCRdb indicates TRBD2, and absent DNA this call remains unverified. CDR1 is SGDLS and CDR2 is YYNGEE in the germline V gene. The CDR3 has 16 residues. CDR3 region: CASSVVGLATYNEQFF.

The V call is TRBV11-2, the J call TRBJ2-3; TCRdb lists TRBD1, though no DNA is available to test this call. This CDR3 is built from 15 residues. Germline lookup yields CDR1 SGHAT and CDR2 FQNNGV. CDR3: CASSGTTGTSDTQYF.

The CDR3 loop is CSALSTDIEQYF. The chain recombines TRBV29-1 with TRBJ2-7; TCRdb's assignment of TRBD1 cannot be checked, as there is no DNA. The germline CDR1 and CDR2 sequences are SQVTM and ANQGSEA. The CDR3 consists of 12 residues.

The gene calls are TRBV7-2 and TRBJ2-7; the TCRdb call, TRBD1, lacks DNA for checking. CDR1 and CDR2 (germline): SGHTA, FQGNSA. The CDR3 loop spans 13 amino acids. CDR3 sequence reads: CASSTQGAREQYF.

The genes are TRBV6-5 and TRBJ1-4; TCRdb gives TRBD1 as the D gene, but with no DNA this cannot be confirmed. The length of the CDR3 is 15 residues. Germline CDR1 MNHEY, CDR2 SVGAGI. CDR3 sequence: CASSYSPDPREKLFF.

This chain joins TRBV20-1 and TRBJ1-1; the TCRdb call, TRBD1, lacks DNA for checking. The CDR3 is made up of 15 amino acids. The germline V gene encodes CDR1 DFQATT and CDR2 SNEGSKA (reference sequence). The CDR3 reads CSARDIGRSNTEAFF.

This chain joins TRBV12-3 or TRBV12-4 and TRBJ2-2; the TCRdb call, TRBD2, lacks DNA for checking. This CDR3 has 15 residues. The CDR3 loop is CAIPLPSGGHTGLFF.